This TCR beta chain was obtained from a study of blood T cells in healthy people across ages. Primers used in a second PCR of about 7 to 11 cycles were a sample-barcoded 5' primer and a J-beta primer mix. A single record per CDR3 protein comes from TCRdb applying MiXCR to the 5' RACE reads. The profile covers about 1.6 million distinct CDR3 sequences, with about 32% appearing a single time and around 10% taken by the ten largest. This CDR3 spans 15 amino acids. The germline gives CDR1 PRHDT, CDR2 FYEKMQ (reference sequence). Losses at the gene ends were 2 bases for V and 11 bases for J; bases not matched to a gene: 11.

The clonotype originates from a woman aged 25 to 45 in good health. The sample taken for sequencing was blood. The J gene is TRBJ2-3, the V gene TRBV13; 9 bases are shared with TRBD1. The CDR3 coding sequence is TGTGCCAGCAGCTTAAGGGGACAGGGCGCCAATATGCAGTATTTT. Amino acid sequence: CASSLRGQGANMQYF. Supplemented by reference TRBV13 and TRBJ2-3, the full variable domain reads AAGVIQSPRHLIKEKRETATLKCYPIPRHDTVYWYQQGPGQDPQFLISFYEKMQSDKGSIPDRFSAQQFSDYHSELNMSSLELGDSALYFCASSLRGQGANMQYFGPGTRLTVL.